This T cell receptor (beta chain) was identified in a study of shared clonotypes between healthy human individuals (dated by TCRdb to about 2020). Notes on the research overall: A couple of women and a few men aged 18 to 49 years were included in the cohort. Per donor, three plates each were used for CD4 naive and CD4 memory, two for CD8 naive, and one for CD8 memory. To estimate repertoire size and how much clonotypes are shared between individuals, the study performed deep sequencing of blood TCR repertoires from five healthy adults. Libraries were prepared and TCR repertoires were sequenced by different laboratories using diverse techniques, in order to increase sequencing depth and limit assay-specific biases. Between about 0.85 and 9.5 billion PBMCs per donor were obtained by leukapheresis. Here is what the overall study found, with its caveats: The small number of donors limited the genetic and exposure-history diversity represented. Incomplete sequencing was indicated by rarefaction of sorted-subset datasets, despite the large sequencing depth. Based on pairwise subsampling, the degree of clonotype sharing among donors was expected to be affected by sequencing depth. Larger estimated clonotype richness was generally found for naive subsets than for memory subsets. Higher generation probabilities were observed for clonotypes shared by all four sorted-subset donors than for non-shared clonotypes. When several donors were compared, the shared fraction of clonotypes was about 5.4% for naive CD4, around 3.5% for naive CD8, 2% to 2.5% for memory CD4, and less than 0.45% for memory CD8. Sampling was restricted to blood, and TCR repertoires in tissues likely differ from the TCR repertoires found in blood.

To note about this clone: Its antigen is unknown. The record has no base qualities; no much larger clone is one base away.

CD8 naive samples were obtained by positive selection for CCR7 among CD45RO-negative cells, yielding a CD45RA+CCR7+ population from which TemRA cells were excluded. Healthy HIV-negative adults with no recently reported acute infections or vaccinations were included as donors. All donors were Caucasian adults living in Nashville, Tennessee, USA. Blood was collected by leukapheresis, and PBMCs were isolated by Ficoll-Histopaque density gradient centrifugation and then cryopreserved in liquid nitrogen vapor phase. Analytical flow cytometry was used to check the purity and quantity of each magnetically sorted T cell population. Genomic DNA was isolated from every sorted fraction and measured by UV absorbance on a Nanodrop 2000c. The junction carries 11 bases between V and J, which are trimmed by 0 bases and 4 bases respectively. From its cysteine to its phenylalanine, the CDR3 spans 15 amino acids. Just the 45-base CDR3 DNA is kept, in frame starting at base 1. CDR1 and CDR2, looked up from the germline V gene, are MNHEY and SVGAGI.

TCR CDR3 regions were amplified from genomic DNA by multiplex PCR using the deep immunoSEQ assay. Extracted genomic DNA from each cell subset was distributed evenly across all wells of several immunoSEQ 96-well plates, and each plate was treated as a replicate. For sorted subsets, each replicate PCR was loaded with around 200 ng genomic DNA, equivalent to 25,000 to 30,000 T cell genomes. Purified libraries were measured with a Qubit 3.0 fluorometer, size-checked on a Bioanalyzer 2100, and measured again with the KAPA Library Quantification kit. Every immunoSEQ 96-well plate was sequenced on a dedicated single-read 150-cycle Illumina NextSeq 550 flow cell. On the study's bioinformatics: Because only junctional sequences without quality scores were contained in the immunoSEQ output, filtering matching that applied to full-length reads could not be performed. To assign V/J genes and CDR3, sequences were annotated against IMGT germline references using PyIR, a Python wrapper for IgBLAST v1.9. Reads were removed for weak V/J assignments (E-value above 1e-6), missing CDR3, stop codons, out-of-frame junctions, or ambiguous translated residues. V3J clonotypes were defined as sequences sharing an identical inferred V gene, J gene, and CDR3 amino acid sequence. The percentage overlap between two repertoires was calculated by dividing the number of shared unique clonotypes by the size of the smaller repertoire. Three approaches were used to assess repertoire richness: RTK rarefaction, the Chao1 estimator, and Recon v2.1 estimates of unobserved clonotypes. Generation probabilities for all TCRbeta clonotypes obtained by the gDNA method from a handful of donors were computed using OLGA. TCRdb obtained this table from immuneACCESS and retained in-frame rearrangements with V and J assigned. These tables miss some clones; where compared with another copy, unresolved V genes account for less than half of the shortfall, and the remainder is unexplained. That table supplies the V and J calls and clone size; D and trimming were determined from the DNA. This sample lists around 2,000,000 clones; about 94% were detected once. Around 1% of the sample rests with the top ten.

The rearrangement joined TRBV6-5 to TRBJ2-3; the D gene assignment is ambiguous. Sequencing was done on a sample of naive CD8+ T cells sorted from blood. The cell subset or site tag for this specimen amounts to: CD45RA+CCR7+. The clonotype comes from a man in his late teens or twenties in good health. This receptor carries the CDR3 CASSYSWRSADTQYF. In nucleotide form, the sequence is TGTGCCAGCAGTTACTCATGGCGAAGTGCAGATACGCAGTATTTT.